Shown below are 14 T cell receptor beta chains from a single sample sequenced in a study of OX40 agonist ivuxolimab in advanced cancers. The protocol was immunoSEQ multiplex PCR, while the TCRdb copy is restricted to in-frame clones and leaves out a portion. The sample records 75,000 to 100,000 clones, roughly 88% being singletons. This specimen was CD4+ or CD8+ T cells sorted from blood, taken in a trial of the OX40 agonist ivuxolimab. These receptors came from an adult with an advanced solid tumor such as melanoma, head and neck, liver or kidney cancer.

The chain uses TRBV6-5 and TRBJ2-1; D remains unclear. V lost 8 bases to trimming and J lost 12 bases, with 14 bases between them. The length of the CDR3 is 11 residues. CDR1 is MNHEY and CDR2 is SVGAGI in the germline V gene. CDR3 residues: CASVGESRQFF. For the CDR3, the DNA is TGTGCCAGCGTTGGCGAGAGTAGGCAGTTCTTC.

The sample holds a few counts of this clone. The chain has TRBV7-9 and TRBJ1-2, with 7 bases matching TRBD1. The CDR3 extends over 14 amino acids. Unmatched junction bases numbered 8, after V lost 5 bases and J lost 5 bases. Germline CDR1 and CDR2: SEHNR and FQNEAQ (reference sequence). This CDR3 reads CASSRLQGSYGYTF. The DNA of the CDR3 is TGTGCCAGCAGCCGCTTACAGGGGTCTTATGGCTACACCTTC.

The genes are TRBV18 and TRBJ1-1; D unclear. V was trimmed by 6 bases and J by 1 base, leaving 9 bases between them. The CDR3 length is 13 residues. Germline loops: CDR1 KGHSH, CDR2 LQKENI. The CDR3 bases are TGTGCCAGCTCCTGGCGAGAGAACACTGAAGCTTTCTTT. Translating it yields CASSWRENTEAFF.

This clone has only one observation. This chain joins TRBV7-2 and TRBJ2-2; D assignment may be TRBD1 or TRBD2 (5 bases each). The CDR3 extends over 16 amino acids. V lost 5 bases and J 5 bases, leaving 18 bases between the germline ends. CDR1 and CDR2 (germline): SGHTA, FQGNSA. CDR3 sequence reads: CASSPFLGVGTGELFF. In DNA, the CDR3 is TGTGCCAGCAGCCCCTTTCTGGGGGTCGGAACCGGGGAGCTGTTTTTT. The whole variable domain, filled in from reference TRBV7-2 and TRBJ2-2, reads GAGVSQSPSNKVTEKGKDVELRCDPISGHTALYWYRQSLGQGLEFLIYFQGNSAPDKSGLPSDRFSAERTGGSVSTLTIQRTQQEDSAVYLCASSPFLGVGTGELFFGEGSRLTVL.

The sample holds one count of this clone. This rearrangement joins TRBV6-1 to TRBJ1-1; the D is unclear. Trimming removed 3 bases from V and 7 bases from J, with 15 bases in between. The germline CDR1 and CDR2 sequences are MNHNS and SASEGT. The CDR3 spans 14 residues. The CDR3 loop is CASSEGRRAYEAFF. In DNA form, the CDR3 reads TGTGCCAGCAGTGAGGGCCGCCGTGCCTATGAAGCTTTCTTT.

The rearrangement links TRBV5-6 to TRBJ1-3, with D perhaps TRBD1 (6 bases). CDR1 is SGHDT and CDR2 is YYEEEE in the germline V gene. Trimming removed 3 bases at V and 2 bases at J, with 12 bases between. The CDR3 extends over 15 amino acids. The CDR3 region is CASSSGHGPGNTIYF. CDR3 in DNA: TGTGCCAGCAGCTCGGGACACGGCCCTGGAAACACCATATATTTT.

The chain uses TRBV27 and TRBJ1-5; D is undetermined. This CDR3 spans 15 amino acids. CDR1 is MNHEY and CDR2 is SMNVEV in the germline V gene (reference sequence). Trimming took 4 bases from V and 0 from J, leaving 10 bases between them. The CDR3 nucleotides read TGTGCCAGCAGTTCGGCTACTTATAGCAATCAGCCCCAGCATTTT. The encoded protein is CASSSATYSNQPQHF.

The chain couples TRBV5-1 to TRBJ2-2; 13 bases line up with TRBD2. The CDR3 consists of 18 residues. Germline CDR1 is SGHRS and CDR2 is YFSETQ. J was trimmed by 4 bases and V by 3 bases; bases with no gene match: 9. DNA for the CDR3: TGCGCCAGCAGCTCGGGACTAGCGGGGCGCGGGGGCACCGGGGAGCTGTTTTTT. It is translated as CASSSGLAGRGGTGELFF.

The rearrangement uses TRBV2 and TRBJ1-4; 9 bases map to TRBD1. J lost 4 bases, V lost 5 bases, and 5 bases had no gene match. CDR1 is SNHLY, CDR2 FYNNEI, per germline. The CDR3 is made up of 15 amino acids. CDR3 amino acids: CASSLGTGLNEKLFF. The CDR3 DNA follows: TGTGCCAGCAGTCTCGGGACAGGGCTTAATGAAAAACTGTTTTTT.

The chain has TRBV7-2 and TRBJ2-5; D gene uncertain. The CDR3 runs 12 residues. Trimming pared 1 base from V and 1 base from J, leaving 1 base between. The germline V gene has CDR1 SGHTA and CDR2 FQGNSA. This CDR3 reads CASSLVQETQYF. Written as DNA, the CDR3 is TGTGCCAGCAGCTTAGTCCAAGAGACCCAGTACTTC.

The rearrangement links TRBV28 to TRBJ1-5, with a tentative D call TRBD1 (5 bases). The CDR3 runs to 19 residues. Germline values: CDR1 MDHEN, CDR2 SYDVKM. V dropped 0 bases and J dropped 6 bases, with 24 bases sitting between them. The CDR3 region is CASSLWAGTPPLKGQPQHF. CDR3 DNA: TGTGCCAGCAGTTTATGGGCCGGGACGCCCCCATTAAAGGGTCAGCCCCAGCATTTT. Based on the CDR3 plus reference TRBV28 and TRBJ1-5, the full variable domain is DVKVTQSSRYLVKRTGEKVFLECVQDMDHENMFWYRQDPGLGLRLIYFSYDVKMKEKGDIPEGYSVSREKKERFSLILESASTNQTSMYLCASSLWAGTPPLKGQPQHFGDGTRLSIL.

This rearrangement joins TRBV9 to TRBJ1-1; perhaps TRBD1 as D (5 bases). This CDR3 contains 14 residues. Trimming shortened V by 0 bases and J by 4 bases, and 10 bases separated the two germline ends. Germline loops: CDR1 SGDLS, CDR2 YYNGEE. The CDR3: CASSVAPGLTEAFF. CDR3 nucleotide sequence: TGTGCCAGCAGCGTAGCCCCGGGGCTCACTGAAGCTTTCTTT.

The genes are TRBV18 and TRBJ2-7; 7 nucleotides line up with TRBD1. Germline CDR1 and CDR2: KGHSH and LQKENI. CDR3 length: 15 amino acids. V lost 4 bases, J lost 3 bases, and 9 bases stayed unmatched. This CDR3 reads CASSQDRSGNYEQYF. The DNA for the CDR3 is TGTGCCAGCTCACAGGACAGGTCAGGCAACTACGAGCAGTACTTC.

This clone has just a few counts. This chain uses TRBV7-3 with TRBJ2-1; D possibly corresponds to TRBD1 (6 bases). Looked up from germline, CDR1 is SGHTA and CDR2 is FQGTGA. Deletions cut 1 base from V and 6 bases from J, with 10 bases between. The CDR3 is 14 residues long. The CDR3 reads CASSLSWTANEQFF. The CDR3 bases are TGTGCCAGCAGCTTAAGTTGGACAGCCAATGAGCAGTTCTTC.